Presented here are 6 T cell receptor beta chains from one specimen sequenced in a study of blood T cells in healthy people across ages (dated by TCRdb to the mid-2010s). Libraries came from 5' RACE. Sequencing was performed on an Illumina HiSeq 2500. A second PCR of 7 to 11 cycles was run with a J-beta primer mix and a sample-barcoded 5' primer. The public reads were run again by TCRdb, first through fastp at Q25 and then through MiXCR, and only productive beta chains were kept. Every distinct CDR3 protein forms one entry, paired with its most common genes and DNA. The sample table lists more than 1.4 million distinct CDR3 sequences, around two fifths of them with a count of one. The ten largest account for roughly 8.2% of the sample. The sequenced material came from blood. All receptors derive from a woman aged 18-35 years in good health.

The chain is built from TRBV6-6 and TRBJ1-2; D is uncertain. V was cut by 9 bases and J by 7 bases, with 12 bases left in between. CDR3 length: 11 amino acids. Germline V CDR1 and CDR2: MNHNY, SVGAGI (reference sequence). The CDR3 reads CASLGSFGYTF. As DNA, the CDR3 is TGTGCCAGTTTAGGATCTTTTGGCTACACCTTC.

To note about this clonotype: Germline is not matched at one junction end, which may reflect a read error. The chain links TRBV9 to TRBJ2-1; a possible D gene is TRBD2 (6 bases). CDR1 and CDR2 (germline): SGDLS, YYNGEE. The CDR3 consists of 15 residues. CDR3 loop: CTSSVGGSSYNEQFF. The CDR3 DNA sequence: TGTACCAGCAGCGTCGGGGGTAGCTCCTACAATGAGCAGTTCTTC.

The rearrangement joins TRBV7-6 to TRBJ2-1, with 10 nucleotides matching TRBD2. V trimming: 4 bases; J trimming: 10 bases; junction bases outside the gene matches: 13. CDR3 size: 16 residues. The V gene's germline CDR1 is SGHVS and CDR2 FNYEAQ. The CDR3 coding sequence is TGTGCCAGCAGCTCCTCCCCAAGCGGGGGGGCTCGAGAGCAGTTCTTC. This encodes CASSSSPSGGAREQFF.

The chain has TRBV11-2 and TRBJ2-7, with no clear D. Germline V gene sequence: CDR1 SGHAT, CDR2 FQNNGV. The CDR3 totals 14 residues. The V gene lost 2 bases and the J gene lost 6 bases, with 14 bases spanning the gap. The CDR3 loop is CASSLTPRSGEQYF. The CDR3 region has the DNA TGTGCCAGCAGCTTAACCCCTCGGTCGGGCGAGCAGTACTTC.

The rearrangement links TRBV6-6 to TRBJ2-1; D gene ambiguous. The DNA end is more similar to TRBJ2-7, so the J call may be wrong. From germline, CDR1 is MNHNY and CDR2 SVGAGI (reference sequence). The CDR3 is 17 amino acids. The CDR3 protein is CASSYSSLLSSYNEQYF. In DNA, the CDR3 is TGTGCCAGCAGTTACTCGTCGCTTTTAAGCTCCTACAATGAGCAGTACTTC.

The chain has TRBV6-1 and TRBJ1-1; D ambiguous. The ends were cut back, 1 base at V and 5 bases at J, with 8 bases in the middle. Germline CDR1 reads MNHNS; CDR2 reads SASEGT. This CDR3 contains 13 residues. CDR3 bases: TGTGCCAGCAGTGAAGTAGAATCAACTGAAGCTTTCTTT. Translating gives CASSEVESTEAFF.